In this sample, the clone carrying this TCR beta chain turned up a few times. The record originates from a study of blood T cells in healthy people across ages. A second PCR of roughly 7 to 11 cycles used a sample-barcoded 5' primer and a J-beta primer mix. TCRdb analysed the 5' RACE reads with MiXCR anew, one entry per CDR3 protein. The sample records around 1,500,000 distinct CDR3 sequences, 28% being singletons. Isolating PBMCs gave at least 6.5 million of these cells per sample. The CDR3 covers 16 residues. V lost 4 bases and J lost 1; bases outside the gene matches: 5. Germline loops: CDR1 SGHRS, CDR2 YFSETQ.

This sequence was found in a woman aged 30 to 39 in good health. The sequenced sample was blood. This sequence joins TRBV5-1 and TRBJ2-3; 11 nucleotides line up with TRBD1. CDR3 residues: CASSRDRGGGTDTQYF. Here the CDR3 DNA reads TGCGCCAGCAGCCGGGACAGGGGGGGAGGCACAGATACGCAGTATTTT.